Included here is one T cell receptor (beta chain) sequence, with context. Its antigen is not yet known. Base qualities are not recorded, but no much larger clone differs from it by a single base. The intended sense of this specimen's treatment or condition label: allogeneic hematopoietic cell transplantation with graft depleted of TCRalphabeta T cells and CD19 B cells. Transplant recipients were children who received TCRalphabeta/CD19-depleted allogeneic hematopoietic cell grafts. The entry originates in a study of T-cell reconstitution after alpha-beta-depleted transplantation in children listed by TCRdb under 2016. Regarding the complete study: Using TCR repertoire profiling, the study quantitatively followed how T-cell immune reconstitution unfolded in children after TCRalphabeta/CD19-depleted allogeneic hematopoietic cell transplantation.

Deletion took 7 bases off V and 10 bases off J, with a span of 11 bases between the germline ends. Including cysteine and phenylalanine, the CDR3 has 11 amino acids. The DNA shown is the 33-base CDR3, in frame from base 1. According to the germline V gene (reference sequence), CDR1 reads SEHNR and CDR2 reads FQNEAQ. Library generation was performed with PCR. Sequencing instrument: Illumina HiSeq 2500. Molecular barcoding was employed in the preparation of TCR libraries, with unique molecular identifiers being used to normalize TCRbeta repertoire quantification. TCRdb took the public reads, trimmed them with fastp at Q25, ran MiXCR for clone calling and kept in-frame beta chains. Merged by CDR3 protein, the rows form single entries marked with the most common genes and DNA. This sample comprises 600,000 to 800,000 distinct CDR3 sequences, approximately 14% of them detected only once. The ten top clones hold roughly 0.84% of the sample.

Overall results and qualifications from the work: The high TCRbeta diversity at day 60 in some patients was ascribed to recipient T cells and intrathymic progenitors that had survived conditioning. Over subsequent months, a decline in hyperexpanded clone frequencies was noted, and after one year, T-cell counts and TCRbeta diversity were mostly ascribed to newly produced T cells. The apparently early recovery of alphabetaT-cell counts about two months after transplant reportedly depended on only several hundred rapidly expanded clones that came from non-depleted graft cells.

The rearranged chain carries TRBV7-9 and TRBJ2-1; the D region possibly corresponds to TRBD2 (5 bases align). The sequenced sample was PBMCs, obtained before TCRalphabeta/CD19-depleted stem cell transplant. This sequence was found in a girl between 2 and 10 years old with congenital amegakaryocytic thrombocytopenia, due to receive a stem cell transplant. The nucleotide sequence reads TGTGCCAGCACCGAACTAGACGAGCAGTTCTTC. Translated, this is CASTELDEQFF.